The sequence of this T cell receptor (beta chain) was determined in a study of T cell responses to AZD1222 COVID-19 vaccine. The study's findings and limits: Reportedly, nearly half the spike-specific TCRs target unmutated variant regions. Among the donors, most were white British and more were female, and clonal diversity was possibly underestimated. Researchers report vaccine-associated CD4 TCRs spanning spike, with dominance at 160-218 and 743-854. Just a handful of AZD1222 recipients tested seropositive at baseline.

Method: immunoSEQ multiplex PCR; TCRdb's copy keeps in-frame clones and lacks some. The profile covers more than 150,000 clones, with 75% to 90% appearing a single time and around 5.8% taken by the ten largest. V was pared by 2 bases and J by 0 bases, with 5 bases of the junction left unmatched. The CDR3 runs to 17 residues. CDR1 is KGHSH, CDR2 LQKENI, per germline. In regard to this clone: Its specificity is not known.

This sequence was found in an adult in good health. This specimen was peripheral blood, taken on day 0 of AZD1222 vaccination. The chain links TRBV18 to TRBJ2-1, with 9 positions matching TRBD2. The CDR3 region has the DNA TGTGCCAGCTCACCAGGTCTAGCGGGGAGCTCCTACAATGAGCAGTTCTTC. This sequence encodes CASSPGLAGSSYNEQFF.